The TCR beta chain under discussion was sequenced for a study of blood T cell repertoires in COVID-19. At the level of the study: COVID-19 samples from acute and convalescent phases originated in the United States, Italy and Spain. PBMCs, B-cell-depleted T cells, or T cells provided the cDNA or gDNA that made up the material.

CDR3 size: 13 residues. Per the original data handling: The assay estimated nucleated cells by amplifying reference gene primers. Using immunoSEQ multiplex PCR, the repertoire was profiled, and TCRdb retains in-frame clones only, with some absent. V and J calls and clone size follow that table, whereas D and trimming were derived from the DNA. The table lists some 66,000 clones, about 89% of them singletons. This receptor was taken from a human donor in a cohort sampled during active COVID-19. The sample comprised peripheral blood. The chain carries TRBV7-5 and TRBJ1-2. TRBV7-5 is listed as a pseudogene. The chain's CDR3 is CARSLPSNYGYTF. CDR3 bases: TGTGCCAGAAGCTTACCCTCTAACTATGGCTACACCTTC.